The 8 T cell receptor beta chains presented below share a single source sample, sequenced in a study of blood T cell repertoires in COVID-19. Sequencing was performed with immunoSEQ multiplex PCR; in TCRdb, only in-frame clones are kept and a portion is missing. The sample yields 350,000 to 450,000 clones, roughly 86% seen once. The sequenced sample consisted of PBMCs or T cells enriched from blood (not recorded which). The source of these receptors is a man between 35 and 55 years old in a cohort exposed to, infected with or recovered from COVID-19 (not recorded which).

The chain joins TRBV19 to TRBJ1-1, with D maybe TRBD1 (5 bases). Germline V gene data show CDR1 as LNHDA and CDR2 as SQIVND (reference sequence). The CDR3 spans 15 residues. Deletions cut 7 bases from V and 0 bases from J, with 15 bases between. CDR3 protein: CASNSLQVMNTEAFF. As DNA, the CDR3 is TGTGCCAGTAACTCGTTACAGGTTATGAACACTGAAGCTTTCTTT.

The CDR3 loop reads CASTTGGTYEQYF. In DNA, the CDR3 is TGTGCCAGCACGACGGGAGGAACCTACGAGCAGTACTTC. This sequence joins TRBV6-5 and TRBJ2-7, with 7 bases fitting TRBD2. This CDR3 has 13 residues. Per germline, CDR1 MNHEY and CDR2 SVGAGI. The junction had 5 bases not matched to a gene; V was cut back by 7 bases and J by 2 bases.

This clone was recorded only once. This chain connects TRBV12-5 to TRBJ1-1, with D maybe TRBD1 (5 bases). Germline values: CDR1 LGHNT, CDR2 FRNRAP. Trimming stripped 7 bases from V and 0 bases from J, with 9 bases between. The CDR3 has 13 residues. The CDR3 region is CASARGMNTEAFF. Written as DNA, the CDR3 is TGTGCTAGTGCCCGGGGGATGAACACTGAAGCTTTCTTT.

The rearrangement uses TRBV5-1 and TRBJ2-2; a possible D gene is TRBD1 (6 bases). The CDR3 extends over 15 amino acids. Germline CDR1 is SGHRS and CDR2 is YFSETQ. V lost 0 bases and J lost 4, with 10 bases in between. The CDR3 loop reads CASSLGAGVTGELFF. The CDR3 DNA sequence: TGCGCCAGCAGCTTGGGGGCAGGGGTCACCGGGGAGCTGTTTTTT.

This sequence joins TRBV20-1 and TRBJ2-1; no reliable D call. The germline CDR1 and CDR2 sequences are DFQATT and SNEGSKA (reference sequence). Deletions cut 3 bases from V and 2 bases from J, with 11 bases between. The CDR3 totals 14 residues. CDR3 nucleotide sequence: TGCAGTGCTAGTTTGCAGAGCGCCTACAATGAGCAGTTCTTC. This translates into CSASLQSAYNEQFF.

V is TRBV6-2 or TRBV6-3 and J is TRBJ2-3; D perhaps matches TRBD1 (7 bases). This CDR3 is built from 18 residues. With 0 bases removed from V and 3 bases from J, the gap between germline ends came to 19 bases. Germline lookup yields CDR1 MNHEY and CDR2 SVGEGT. This CDR3 is CASSYSPRRGQWTDTQYF. DNA for the CDR3: TGTGCCAGCAGTTACTCGCCCCGGAGGGGGCAATGGACAGATACGCAGTATTTT.

The V call is TRBV4-1, the J call TRBJ1-3; 7 bases line up with TRBD1. Per germline, CDR1 MGHRA and CDR2 YSYEKL. The CDR3 has 15 amino acids. The V gene end was trimmed by 2 bases and the J gene end by 4 bases; junction bases not matched to a gene: 5. The CDR3, as DNA: TGCGCCAGCAGCCAAACGACAGGGTTCGGAAACACCATATATTTT. It is translated as CASSQTTGFGNTIYF.

J is TRBJ1-1 and V is TRBV6-5; D ambiguous. Germline V gives CDR1 MNHEY, CDR2 SVGAGI. The V end lost 11 bases, the J end lost 3 bases, and 19 bases lay between the germline ends. There are 14 residues in the CDR3. CDR3 sequence (DNA): TGTGCCGGGCAGAGCAGGCGTTCGGACACTGAAGCTTTCTTT. This codes for CAGQSRRSDTEAFF.